These 10 T cell receptor beta chains originate from one sample sequenced in a study of graft-versus-host responses after intestinal transplantation (dated by TCRdb to about 2021). The meaning of the sample's time point label: cells obtained before transplantation from donor or recipient. Their cognate antigens are unknown. The library was built by means of the immunoSEQ multiplex PCR assay. What TCRdb holds here is the immuneACCESS table cut down to in-frame rearrangements. Part of the clones is not present; checked against another copy, under half of the missing clones reflect an unresolved V gene, and the others are unexplained. For this sample there are tens of thousands of clones; around 93% appear just once. The ten largest clonotypes hold approximately 0.3% of the sample. The sample here was unstimulated CD4+ T cells sorted from spleen or lymph node cells, taken before transplant. These receptors all come from a human donor who was the organ donor for an intestinal transplant.

The V gene is TRBV6-1, the J gene TRBJ2-7, with D possibly matching TRBD1 (5 bases). V was shortened by 7 bases and J by 2 bases, with 9 bases between the two germline ends. Germline V gives CDR1 MNHNS, CDR2 SASEGT. The CDR3 spans 12 residues. The DNA for the CDR3 is TGTGCCAGCATCCAGGGCCCCTACGAGCAGTACTTC. This encodes CASIQGPYEQYF.

The J gene is TRBJ1-5, the V gene TRBV30; D may be TRBD1 (5 bases). The V and J ends lost 0 bases and 5 bases respectively, with 23 bases between them. Per germline, CDR1 GTSNPN and CDR2 SVGIG (reference sequence). This CDR3 is 18 amino acids long. CDR3 region: CAWSVRPSSREGDQPQHF. The CDR3 DNA sequence: TGTGCCTGGAGTGTACGCCCCTCGTCCAGGGAGGGCGATCAGCCCCAGCATTTT.

The genes are TRBV2 and TRBJ2-7; 10 nucleotides agree with TRBD1. The germline gives CDR1 SNHLY, CDR2 FYNNEI. This CDR3 is 14 amino acids long. V was pared by 7 bases and J by 3 bases, with 6 bases of the junction left unmatched. The CDR3 DNA reads TGTGCCAGCACCCTGGACAGGGGGGTCTACGAGCAGTACTTC. This sequence encodes CASTLDRGVYEQYF. Together with reference TRBV2 and TRBJ2-7, the CDR3 gives the full variable domain: EPEVTQTPSHQVTQMGQEVILRCVPISNHLYFYWYRQILGQKVEFLVSFYNNEISEKSEIFDDQFSVERPDGSNFTLKIRSTKLEDSAMYFCASTLDRGVYEQYFGPGTRLTVT.

The chain combines TRBV2 with TRBJ1-2, with D possibly TRBD1 on 6 matching bases. CDR1 and CDR2 from the germline V gene are SNHLY and FYNNEI. This CDR3 has 12 residues. V shed 8 bases and J shed 4 bases, with 11 bases lying between them. CDR3 nucleotides: TGTGCCAGCTACAGGGTCGGCTATGGCTACACCTTC. Protein: CASYRVGYGYTF.

The CDR3 loop is CASSQVYPSSDHTDTQYF. CDR3 DNA: TGCGCCAGCAGCCAAGTATACCCCTCTAGCGACCACACAGATACGCAGTATTTT. The V and J genes are TRBV5-1 and TRBJ2-3, with D tentatively TRBD2 (6 bases). The germline V gene encodes CDR1 SGHRS and CDR2 YFSETQ. The germline V and J ends were trimmed by 4 bases and 2 bases, with 23 bases remaining between them. The CDR3 runs 18 residues.

The V gene is TRBV10-3, the J gene TRBJ2-1; D remains unclear. Germline V CDR1 and CDR2: ENHRY, SYGVKD. Trimming shortened V by 11 bases and J by 9 bases, and 8 bases separated the two germline ends. The CDR3 runs to 9 residues. The CDR3 reads CAAPSEQFF. The CDR3 bases are TGTGCCGCCCCTAGTGAGCAGTTCTTC.

A few counts support this clone. This CDR3 reads CASSTPGLPSGNTIYF. In DNA, the CDR3 is TGTGCCAGCAGTACTCCGGGACTACCTTCTGGAAACACCATATATTTT. The rearrangement joins TRBV28 to TRBJ1-3; a weak D match, TRBD1 (5 bases). The germline V gene has CDR1 MDHEN and CDR2 SYDVKM. V was shortened by 5 bases and J by 1 base, with 15 bases between the two germline ends. There are 16 residues in the CDR3.

The V gene is TRBV5-6, the J gene TRBJ1-2; TRBD1 agrees at 7 bases. Trimming at V came to 4 bases and at J to 4 bases, leaving 4 bases not matched to a gene. This CDR3 spans 13 amino acids. From germline, CDR1 is SGHDT and CDR2 YYEEEE. The CDR3 loop reads CASSPDRAYGYTF. Here the CDR3 DNA reads TGTGCCAGCAGCCCTGACAGGGCCTATGGCTACACCTTC.

The CDR3 bases are TGTGCCAGCAGGCCTACTTGGAACACTGAAGCTTTCTTT. It encodes CASRPTWNTEAFF. J is TRBJ1-1 and V is TRBV7-9; no firm D call. Germline V lookup: CDR1 SEHNR, CDR2 FQNEAQ (reference sequence). V was trimmed by 6 bases and J by 1 base, leaving 9 bases between them. This CDR3 comprises 13 residues.

The chain links TRBV30 to TRBJ1-1; the D is unclear. The CDR3 is 11 residues long. The V gene lost 1 base and the J gene lost 5 bases, with 5 bases spanning the gap. Germline assignment: CDR1 GTSNPN and CDR2 SVGIG (reference sequence). This chain's CDR3 is CAWSETTEAFF. The CDR3 bases are TGTGCCTGGAGTGAGACTACTGAAGCTTTCTTT.